The source of this TCR beta chain is a study of blood T cell repertoires in COVID-19. Looking at the study overall: The United States, Italy and Spain provided the acute and convalescent COVID-19 samples. PBMCs, B-cell-depleted T cells, or T cells were the source of the cDNA or gDNA that made up the material.

In the study's own analysis: Amplification from reference gene primers served as the basis for estimated nucleated cell counts. TCRdb's table, derived via immunoSEQ multiplex PCR, lists solely in-frame clones and lacks some. That table supplies the V and J calls and clone size; D and trimming were determined from the DNA. The profile shows 250,000 to 350,000 clones, roughly 80% of them singletons. V shed 5 bases, J shed 9 bases, and the junction held 12 bases outside the gene matches. Germline V gives CDR1 KGHSH, CDR2 LQKENI. The CDR3 covers 14 residues. Sequenced sample: peripheral blood. The receptor was isolated from a person aged 70 to 85 with COVID-19, enrolled during active disease. The chain is built from TRBV18 and TRBJ1-1, with TRBD1 matching 7 bases. The CDR3 reads CASSDEWDSVQAFF. CDR3 bases: TGTGCCAGCTCAGACGAATGGGACAGCGTGCAAGCTTTCTTT. The full variable domain, with the rest looked up from reference TRBV18 and TRBJ1-1, is NAGVMQNPRHLVRRRGQEARLRCSPMKGHSHVYWYRQLPEEGLKFMVYLQKENIIDESGMPKERFSAEFPKEGPSILRIQQVVRGDSAAYFCASSDEWDSVQAFFGQGTRLTVV.